The present T cell receptor beta chain was sequenced within a study of graft-versus-host responses after intestinal transplantation. Study-level information: Tacrolimus and steroids were given for 2 to 3 years to all recipients after anti-thymocyte globulin induction. The study, taken as a whole, reports: Recipient marrow harbored GvH clones, some of which surfaced first in ileum or blood.

This clone is a singleton in its sample. Its antigen is not known. There are 12 residues in the CDR3. CDR1 and CDR2 from the germline V gene are GTSNPN and SVGIG (reference sequence). Trimming shortened V by 0 bases and J by 1 base, and 3 bases separated the two germline ends. The method was immunoSEQ multiplex PCR; TCRdb's version includes in-frame clones alone and lacks a portion of them. The sample yields approximately 75,000 clones, just under 95% seen once. The V gene is TRBV30, the J gene TRBJ1-2; D call uncertain. The material was unstimulated CD8+ T cells sorted from spleen or lymph node cells, obtained before intestinal transplant. The clonotype originates from a human donor who received an intestinal transplant. The DNA for the CDR3 is TGTGCCTGGAGTGTACATAACTATGGCTACACCTTC. It specifies CAWSVHNYGYTF.